These T cell receptor beta chains were read from a single sample in a study of blood T cells in healthy people across ages. TCRdb passed the 5' RACE reads through MiXCR, listing each CDR3 protein once. The data contain about 1,600,000 distinct CDR3 sequences, roughly 40% of them singletons. The sample consisted of blood. These receptor sequences come from a young woman in good health. Each CDR3 is given with its conserved first and last residue. D genes are given only for firm matches. Not all rows give a size; the values are once, few, many and, for expanded clones, a class.

clone size	V gene	D gene	J gene	CDR3 DNA	CDR3 protein
few	TRBV12-3/TRBV12-4	-	TRBJ2-5	TGTGCCAGCAGTTCCCTATCCGCTGAAGAGACCCAGTACTTC	CASSSLSAEETQYF
-	TRBV5-5	TRBD1	TRBJ1-2	TGTGCCAGCAGCTTTCGACAGGGGACAGGCTACACCTTC	CASSFRQGTGYTF
few	TRBV15	-	TRBJ2-7	TGTGCCACCAGCAGAGATCGGGAAAGCGAGCAGTACTTC	CATSRDRESEQYF
-	TRBV6-1	-	TRBJ2-1	TGTGCCAGCCCCGGGTTGGTCAATGAGCAGTTCTTC	CASPGLVNEQFF
many	TRBV6-5	TRBD1	TRBJ2-3	TGTGCCAGCAGTTACTGGGACAGGGGGCGGGGGGGCCTTCGCACAGATACGCAGTATTTT	CASSYWDRGRGGLRTDTQYF
-	TRBV20-1	-	TRBJ1-5	TGCAGTGCCGTAGACATTAGCAATCAGCCCCAGCATTTT	CSAVDISNQPQHF
-	TRBV15	-	TRBJ1-2	TGTGCCACCAGCAGGGAACACGCAGTAGACTATGGCTACACCTTC	CATSREHAVDYGYTF
-	TRBV6-1	TRBD2	TRBJ2-5	TGTGCCAGTACAGTGGCTAGCGGGAGTAGCGAGACCCAGTACTTC	CASTVASGSSETQYF
few	TRBV11-2	TRBD2	TRBJ2-7	TGTGCCAGCAGACCGGGACTAGCGGCCTACGAGCAGTACTTC	CASRPGLAAYEQYF
few	TRBV29-1	-	TRBJ1-1	TGCAGCGTCGTTACAGGGAGTGGTGAAGCTTTCTTT	CSVVTGSGEAFF
-	TRBV2	-	TRBJ2-1	TGTGCCAGCAATAGCCCAAAAAGGACCCAGTTCTTC	CASNSPKRTQFF
few	TRBV2	TRBD2	TRBJ2-3	TGTGCCAGCAGTGAACTGCGATCGGCGGGGGGATTCGATACGCAGTATTTT	CASSELRSAGGFDTQYF
-	TRBV27	-	TRBJ2-7	TGTGCCAGCAGTTTAGCTTTGGGTCGCGAGCAGTACTTC	CASSLALGREQYF
few	TRBV20-1	TRBD2	TRBJ2-7	TGCAGTGCTATGGCTAGCGGCAAAATCCGGGTCCCCACCTTCTACGAGCAGTACTTC	CSAMASGKIRVPTFYEQYF
-	TRBV27	-	TRBJ2-7	TGTGCCAGCAGTTTATACAGGGGAGGCGTGTTCACCCAGTACTTC	CASSLYRGGVFTQYF
few	TRBV7-6	TRBD2	TRBJ2-1	TGTGCCCGCGGACTAGCGGGAGACAATGAGCAGTTCTTC	CARGLAGDNEQFF